This TCR beta chain was recorded in a study of T-cell memory formation after mild COVID-19. In the study overall: The two donors had largely donor-specific TCR clusters.

TCRdb reanalysed the 5' RACE reads using MiXCR and keeps one entry per CDR3 protein. This sample carries 450,000 to 650,000 distinct CDR3 sequences, more than 15% of them seen once, and the ten largest clones take more than 10%. The CDR3 extends over 14 amino acids. The germline V gene encodes CDR1 DFQATT and CDR2 SNEGSKA (reference sequence). Between the trimmed V and J ends, which lost 2 bases and 1 base, there was a span of 11 bases. Sequences were obtained from PBMCs or a T cell subset sorted from them (not recorded which). The receptor comes from an adult woman who had mild COVID-19 (a few samples of this study predate the infection). Cell type and time point are not known. The chain employs TRBV20-1 and TRBJ1-2; TRBD1 is a possible D gene (6 bases). In DNA, the CDR3 is TGCAGTGCTAGACGCCAGGGGTATAACTATGGCTACACCTTC. Amino acids: CSARRQGYNYGYTF.